The clone carrying this TCR beta chain was recorded only once. Its antigen is unidentified. The protocol was immunoSEQ multiplex PCR, while the TCRdb copy is restricted to in-frame clones and leaves out a portion. The data show about 76,000 clones, around 76% seen once. The data originate from a study of radiotherapy plus CTLA-4 blockade in lung cancer. Study-wide context: The study recorded objective responses in 18% of patients and disease control in 25% to 35%.

Patients in the study, people with chemo-refractory metastatic non-small-cell lung cancer, received focal radiation plus ipilimumab CTLA-4 blockade. The study's findings and limits: Dynamics of early blood T cell clones, together with interferon-beta, were reportedly the best predictors of response. In blood, tumor-derived TCR clones expanded after radiotherapy plus ipilimumab.

The germline V gene has CDR1 MDHEN and CDR2 SYDVKM. The length of the CDR3 is 16 residues. The V end was cut by 5 bases, the J end by 0 bases, with 14 bases between. The chain combines TRBV28 with TRBJ1-5; D may be TRBD1 (6 bases). The receptor was isolated from a human donor with non-small cell lung cancer whose response to radiotherapy plus ipilimumab could not be evaluated. Some clones in this sample may be carry-over from other donors' samples. Sample: peripheral blood, taken from a patient treated with radiotherapy plus ipilimumab. The CDR3 protein is CASSPRQVYSNQPQHF. CDR3 DNA: TGTGCCAGCAGTCCAAGACAGGTGTATAGCAATCAGCCCCAGCATTTT. Variable domain in full (rest from reference TRBV28 and TRBJ1-5): DVKVTQSSRYLVKRTGEKVFLECVQDMDHENMFWYRQDPGLGLRLIYFSYDVKMKEKGDIPEGYSVSREKKERFSLILESASTNQTSMYLCASSPRQVYSNQPQHFGDGTRLSIL.